Listed below are T cell receptor beta chains from one sample, sequenced in a study of blood T cell repertoires in COVID-19. Data came from immunoSEQ multiplex PCR; TCRdb stores just in-frame clones and leaves some out. The data contain fewer than 250,000 clones, roughly four fifths of them singletons. Source material: peripheral blood. These receptors were taken from a woman aged 50 to 60 with acute or convalescent COVID-19. Both conserved end residues are part of each CDR3. A D gene is named only where the DNA matches it firmly. Where a row states a size, it is once, few, many or the class of an expanded clone; other rows omit it.

clone size	D gene	V gene	J gene	CDR3 protein	CDR3 DNA
-	-	TRBV7-2	TRBJ2-5	CASSLLPGGGTQYF	TGTGCCAGCAGCTTACTCCCAGGCGGAGGGACCCAGTACTTC
-	-	TRBV18	TRBJ1-1	CASSPIQGITEAFF	TGTGCCAGCTCACCAATCCAGGGGATCACTGAAGCTTTCTTT
-	-	TRBV2	TRBJ1-6	CASSGTGSSYNSPLHF	TGTGCCAGCAGTGGAACAGGGAGCTCCTATAATTCACCCCTCCACTTT
few	-	TRBV6-5	TRBJ1-5	CASSPGSNQPQHF	TGTGCCAGCAGTCCCGGGTCGAATCAGCCCCAGCATTTT
once	TRBD1	TRBV7-8	TRBJ1-6	CASSYQWGTGSYNSPLHF	TGTGCCAGCAGCTATCAGTGGGGGACAGGGTCGTATAATTCACCCCTCCACTTT
-	TRBD2	TRBV9	TRBJ2-3	CASSVDAGVTDTQYF	TGTGCCAGCAGCGTAGATGCGGGAGTCACAGATACGCAGTATTTT
few	TRBD1	TRBV7-9	TRBJ1-1	CASSLAGGSAFF	TGTGCCAGCAGCTTAGCAGGGGGCAGCGCTTTCTTT
-	-	TRBV6-4	TRBJ2-5	CASSEDSWAETQYF	TGTGCCAGCAGTGAAGACAGCTGGGCAGAGACCCAGTACTTC
-	-	TRBV10-3	TRBJ1-2	CAITDTNYGYTF	TGTGCCATCACGGACACTAACTATGGCTACACCTTC
once	TRBD1	TRBV10-2	TRBJ1-6	CASTTGGAANSPLHF	TGCGCCAGCACGACAGGGGGAGCGGCTAATTCACCCCTCCACTTT
-	-	TRBV30	TRBJ1-2	CAWSVTGYGYTF	TGTGCCTGGAGTGTAACGGGCTATGGCTACACCTTC
once	-	TRBV9	TRBJ2-7	CASSPGAGAGDEQYF	TGTGCCAGCAGCCCAGGGGCGGGGGCCGGAGACGAGCAGTACTTC
-	TRBD1	TRBV7-6	TRBJ2-7	CASSIGTGGSYEQYF	TGTGCCAGCAGCATCGGGACAGGGGGTTCCTACGAGCAGTACTTC
-	-	TRBV11-2	TRBJ1-1	CASSQSGGIPNTEAFF	TGTGCCAGCAGTCAATCTGGGGGCATCCCGAACACTGAAGCTTTCTTT
-	TRBD1	TRBV28	TRBJ1-6	CASNYQTGGNSPLHF	TGTGCCAGTAATTACCAGACAGGGGGCAATTCACCCCTCCACTTT
-	TRBD1	TRBV14	TRBJ2-4	CASSRTGVIWDIQYF	TGTGCCAGCAGCAGGACAGGGGTGATTTGGGACATTCAGTACTTC
-	-	TRBV18	TRBJ1-5	CASSRERNQPQHF	TGTGCCAGCTCACGCGAGAGGAACCAGCCCCAGCATTTT
once	-	TRBV4-3	TRBJ2-5	CASSQGTDYSQETQYF	TGCGCCAGCAGCCAAGGGACAGACTACTCCCAAGAGACCCAGTACTTC
-	-	TRBV20-1	TRBJ1-1	CSASRRGANTEAFF	TGCAGTGCTAGTCGCAGGGGAGCGAACACTGAAGCTTTCTTT
-	TRBD1	TRBV24-1	TRBJ2-3	CATRRTGGPIDTQYF	TGTGCCACCAGGCGGACAGGGGGCCCTATAGATACGCAGTATTTT
-	-	TRBV21-1	TRBJ1-2	CASSKISDPTNGYTF	TGTGCCAGCAGCAAAATTTCGGACCCGACTAATGGCTACACCTTC
-	TRBD2	TRBV10-3	TRBJ2-1	CAIGLAGGVSNEQFF	TGTGCCATAGGACTAGCGGGGGGGGTGAGCAATGAGCAGTTCTTC
once	-	TRBV5-5	TRBJ2-2	CASSLTTSGELFF	TGTGCCAGCAGCCTAACGACAAGCGGGGAGCTGTTTTTT
-	TRBD2	TRBV5-1	TRBJ2-1	CASSALTSGNNEQFF	TGCGCCAGCAGCGCTCTGACTAGCGGGAACAATGAGCAGTTCTTC
-	TRBD2	TRBV6-2/TRBV6-3	TRBJ2-1	CASSYRSGGGSLRNEQFF	TGTGCCAGCAGTTACAGGTCGGGCGGGGGGTCCTTGAGAAATGAGCAGTTCTTC
-	-	TRBV3-1/TRBV3-2	TRBJ2-7	CASSQGRGLPEQYF	TGTGCCAGCAGCCAGGGGCGGGGACTCCCCGAGCAGTACTTC
-	-	TRBV28	TRBJ2-1	CASSLPGTPRTTSYNEQFF	TGTGCCAGCAGTTTACCGGGGACACCCAGAACTACATCCTACAATGAGCAGTTCTTC
-	TRBD1	TRBV14	TRBJ2-1	CASSQDKETGKQFF	TGTGCCAGCAGCCAAGATAAGGAGACAGGGAAGCAGTTCTTC
-	-	TRBV3-1/TRBV3-2	TRBJ2-7	CASSPKVGLGVEQYF	TGTGCCAGCAGCCCGAAGGTAGGGTTAGGGGTCGAGCAGTACTTC
-	TRBD1	TRBV18	TRBJ2-3	CASSGDFRGPDTQYF	TGTGCCAGCTCGGGCGACTTCAGGGGGCCAGATACGCAGTATTTT
-	TRBD1	TRBV6-6	TRBJ1-6	CASSRGQGDNSPLHF	TGTGCCAGCAGCCGAGGACAGGGAGACAATTCACCCCTCCACTTT
-	-	TRBV3-1/TRBV3-2	TRBJ2-5	CASSQATLPRTAETQYF	TGTGCCAGCAGCCAAGCTACCCTACCTCGGACAGCGGAGACCCAGTACTTC
-	-	TRBV30	TRBJ2-3	CAWSVSSEAQYF	TGTGCCTGGAGTGTCTCTAGCGAGGCGCAGTATTTT
-	-	TRBV11-3	TRBJ2-2	CASSSLKTGVTGELFF	TGTGCCAGCAGCTCCCTCAAAACAGGAGTCACCGGGGAGCTGTTTTTT
-	-	TRBV4-3	TRBJ2-2	CASSQVGYRHGELFF	TGCGCCAGCAGCCAAGTTGGGTATCGACACGGGGAGCTGTTTTTT
-	TRBD2	TRBV10-1	TRBJ2-5	CASSLSGTGQETQYF	TGCGCCAGCAGTCTTAGCGGGACCGGACAAGAGACCCAGTACTTC
once	-	TRBV7-2	TRBJ1-4	CASSLGEIRSEKLFF	TGTGCCAGCAGCTTAGGGGAGATTAGGTCTGAAAAACTGTTTTTT